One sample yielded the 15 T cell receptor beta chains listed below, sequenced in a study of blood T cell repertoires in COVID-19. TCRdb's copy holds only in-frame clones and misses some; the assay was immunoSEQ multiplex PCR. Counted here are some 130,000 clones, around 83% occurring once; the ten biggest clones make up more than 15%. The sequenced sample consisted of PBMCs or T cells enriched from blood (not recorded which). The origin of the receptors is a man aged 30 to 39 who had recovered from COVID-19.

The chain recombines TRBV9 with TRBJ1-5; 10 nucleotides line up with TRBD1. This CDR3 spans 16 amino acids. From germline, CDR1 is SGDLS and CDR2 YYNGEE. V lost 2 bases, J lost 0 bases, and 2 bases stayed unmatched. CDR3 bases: TGTGCCAGCAGCGTCGGGACAGGGGATAGCAATCAGCCCCAGCATTTT. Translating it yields CASSVGTGDSNQPQHF.

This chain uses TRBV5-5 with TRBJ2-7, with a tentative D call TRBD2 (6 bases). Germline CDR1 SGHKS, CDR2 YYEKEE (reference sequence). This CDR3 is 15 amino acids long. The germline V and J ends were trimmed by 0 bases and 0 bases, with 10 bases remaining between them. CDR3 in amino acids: CASSLGGASSYEQYV. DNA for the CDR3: TGTGCCAGCAGCTTGGGCGGGGCCAGCTCCTACGAGCAGTACGTC.

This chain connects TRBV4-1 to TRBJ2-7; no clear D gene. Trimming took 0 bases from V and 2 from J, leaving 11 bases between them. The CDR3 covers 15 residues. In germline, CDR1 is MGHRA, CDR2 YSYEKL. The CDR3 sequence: CASSQEPAGTYEQYF. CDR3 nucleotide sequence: TGCGCCAGCAGCCAAGAACCGGCAGGAACCTACGAGCAGTACTTC.

This CDR3 reads CASSLGISGGLETQYF. DNA of the CDR3: TGTGCCAGCAGCTTAGGCATTAGCGGGGGGTTGGAGACCCAGTACTTC. The chain uses TRBV7-9 and TRBJ2-5, with 10 bases aligning to TRBD2. This CDR3 is built from 16 residues. V was pared by 1 base and J by 5 bases, with 7 bases of the junction left unmatched. CDR1 and CDR2 (germline): SEHNR, FQNEAQ (reference sequence).

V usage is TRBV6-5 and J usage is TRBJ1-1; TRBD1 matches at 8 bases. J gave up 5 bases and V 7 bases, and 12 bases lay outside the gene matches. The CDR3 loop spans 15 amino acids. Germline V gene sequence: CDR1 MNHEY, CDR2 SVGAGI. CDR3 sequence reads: CASTRGDRLGTEAFF. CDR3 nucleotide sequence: TGTGCCAGCACTAGGGGGGACAGGTTAGGAACTGAAGCTTTCTTT.

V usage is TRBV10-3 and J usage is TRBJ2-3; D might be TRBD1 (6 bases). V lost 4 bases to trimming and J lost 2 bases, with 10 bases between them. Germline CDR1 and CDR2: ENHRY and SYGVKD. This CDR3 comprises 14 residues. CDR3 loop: CAISGRGDTDTQYF. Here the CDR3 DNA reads TGTGCCATCAGTGGCAGGGGAGACACAGATACGCAGTATTTT.

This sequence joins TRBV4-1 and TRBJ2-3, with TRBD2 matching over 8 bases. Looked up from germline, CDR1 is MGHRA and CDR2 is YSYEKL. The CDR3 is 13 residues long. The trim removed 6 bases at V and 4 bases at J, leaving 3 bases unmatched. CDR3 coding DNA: TGCGCCAGCAGTAGCGGGAACTCAGATACGCAGTATTTT. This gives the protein CASSSGNSDTQYF.

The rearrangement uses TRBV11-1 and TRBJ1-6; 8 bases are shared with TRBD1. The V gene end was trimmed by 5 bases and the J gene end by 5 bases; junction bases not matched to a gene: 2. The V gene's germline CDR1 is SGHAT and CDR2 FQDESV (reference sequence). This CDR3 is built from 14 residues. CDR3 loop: CASSRTGNNSPLHF. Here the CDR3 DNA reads TGTGCCAGCAGCCGGACAGGGAATAATTCACCCCTCCACTTT.

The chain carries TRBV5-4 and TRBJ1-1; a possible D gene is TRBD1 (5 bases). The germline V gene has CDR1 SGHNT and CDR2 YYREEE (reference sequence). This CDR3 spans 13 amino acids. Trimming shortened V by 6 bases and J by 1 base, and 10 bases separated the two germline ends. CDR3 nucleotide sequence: TGTGCCAGCAAAGAGGACACGAACACTGAAGCTTTCTTT. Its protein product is CASKEDTNTEAFF.

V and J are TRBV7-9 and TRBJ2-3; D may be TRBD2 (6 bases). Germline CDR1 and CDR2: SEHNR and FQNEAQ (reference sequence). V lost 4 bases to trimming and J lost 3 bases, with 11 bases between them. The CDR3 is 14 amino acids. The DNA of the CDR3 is TGTGCCAGCAGCTCATTAGCGGATACAGATACGCAGTATTTT. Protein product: CASSSLADTDTQYF.

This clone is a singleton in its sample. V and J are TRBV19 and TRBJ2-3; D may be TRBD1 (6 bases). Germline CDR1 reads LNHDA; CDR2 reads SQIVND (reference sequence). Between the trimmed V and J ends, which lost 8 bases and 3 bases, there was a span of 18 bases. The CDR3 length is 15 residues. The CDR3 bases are TGTGCCAGTGCCTCCGACAGGTTAGGAACAGATACGCAGTATTTT. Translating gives CASASDRLGTDTQYF.

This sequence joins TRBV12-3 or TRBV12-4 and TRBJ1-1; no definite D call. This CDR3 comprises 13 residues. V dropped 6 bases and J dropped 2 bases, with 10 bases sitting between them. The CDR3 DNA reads TGTGCCAGCAGGAAGGAGCGCAACACTGAAGCTTTCTTT. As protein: CASRKERNTEAFF.

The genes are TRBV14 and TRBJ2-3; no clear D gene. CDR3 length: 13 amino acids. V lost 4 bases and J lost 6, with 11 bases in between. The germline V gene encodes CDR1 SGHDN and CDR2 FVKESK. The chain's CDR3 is CASSPRLRDTQYF. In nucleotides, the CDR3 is TGTGCCAGCAGCCCCCGTCTTCGGGATACGCAGTATTTT.

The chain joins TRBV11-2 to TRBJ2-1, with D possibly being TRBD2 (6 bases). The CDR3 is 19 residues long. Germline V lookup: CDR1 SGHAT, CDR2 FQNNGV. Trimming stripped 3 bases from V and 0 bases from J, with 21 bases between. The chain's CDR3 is CASSFGGRDWGSSYNEQFF. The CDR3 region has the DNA TGTGCCAGCAGCTTTGGTGGAAGGGACTGGGGGAGCTCCTACAATGAGCAGTTCTTC.

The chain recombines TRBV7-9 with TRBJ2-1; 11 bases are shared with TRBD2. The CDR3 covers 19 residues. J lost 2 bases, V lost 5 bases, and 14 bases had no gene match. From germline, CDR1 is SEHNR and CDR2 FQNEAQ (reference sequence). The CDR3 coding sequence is TGTGCCAGCAGCCACCAGGACATCCTAGCGGGAGGCACCTACAATGAGCAGTTCTTC. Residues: CASSHQDILAGGTYNEQFF.